This TCR beta chain was captured by sequencing in a study of vaccination and CD4 T cells after COVID-19. Researchers used the Oncomine TCR Beta short-read assay to sequence DNA from cultured CD4+ T cells. Using its own MiXCR run on the PCR reads, TCRdb lists one record per CDR3 protein. This sample has 12,000 to 15,000 distinct CDR3 sequences, with less than 70% found just once. This clonotype was observed a handful of times. Antigen unknown. V was trimmed by 3 bases and J by 5 bases, leaving 10 bases between them. Germline CDR1 is MDHEN and CDR2 is SYDVKM. The CDR3 contains 13 residues. Treatment described: roughly 11-day PBMC culture with coronavirus spike peptide pools or control peptides (ViraFEST assay). ViraFEST used peptide pools to expand antigen-specific T cells, then sequenced TCRs.

Here the sequenced sample was CD4+ T cells from blood, cultured in vitro, taken before SARS-CoV-2 vaccination. The rearrangement links TRBV28 to TRBJ1-2; TRBD1 might be the D (6 bases). The TCR comes from a human donor who had recovered from COVID-19. CDR3 in DNA: TGTGCCAGCAGTTTCGGGGGCCTGTATGGCTACACCTTC. As protein: CASSFGGLYGYTF.